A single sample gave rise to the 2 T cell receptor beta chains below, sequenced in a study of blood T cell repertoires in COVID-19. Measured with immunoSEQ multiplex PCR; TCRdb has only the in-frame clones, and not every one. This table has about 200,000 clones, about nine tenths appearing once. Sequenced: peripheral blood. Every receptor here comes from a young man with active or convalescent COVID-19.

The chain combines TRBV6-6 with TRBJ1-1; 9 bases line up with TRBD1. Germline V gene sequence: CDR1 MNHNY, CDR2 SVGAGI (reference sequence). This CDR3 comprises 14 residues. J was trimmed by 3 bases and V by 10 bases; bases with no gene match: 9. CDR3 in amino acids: CATHKQGAHTEAFF. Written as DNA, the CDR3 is TGTGCCACCCATAAACAGGGGGCTCACACTGAAGCTTTCTTT.

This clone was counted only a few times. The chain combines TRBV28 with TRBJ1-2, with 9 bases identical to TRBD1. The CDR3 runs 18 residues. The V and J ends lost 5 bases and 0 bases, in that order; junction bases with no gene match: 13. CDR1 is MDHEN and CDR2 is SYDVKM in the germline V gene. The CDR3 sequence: CASSQIIGTGPTNYGYTF. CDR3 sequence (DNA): TGTGCCAGCAGTCAAATTATCGGGACAGGGCCTACTAACTATGGCTACACCTTC.